The present TCR beta chain was sequenced within a study of radiation and T cells in renal cell carcinoma (TCRdb year 2020). A note on the overall study: Samples were obtained from a clinical trial, in which 15 Gy stereotactic body radiation therapy was delivered to primary renal cell carcinomas and nephrectomy was performed 4 weeks later. A total of 53 samples underwent TCR beta sequencing, made up of 26 tumors and roughly 27 peripheral blood samples. A total of 3.5 million to 4.5 million unique CDR3 nucleotide sequences, encoding 2.8 million or so unique CDR3 amino acid sequences, were found across all 50 or so samples. Overall study results and their limits: No pretreatment tumor biopsies were available, so the baseline intratumoral presence of clonotypes could not be determined. Because the trial had a single-armed design, the trial could not examine how radiation dose or scheduling affected the TCR repertoire. Dynamics of the blood repertoire were not tracked past 4 weeks after treatment. Top tumor clonotypes rose in blood from baseline to 2 weeks post-radiation, then contracted by 4 weeks, suggesting transient expansion of tumor-resident clones.

With regard to this clone: Its antigen is still unknown. No qualities accompany the bases; no much larger clone lies one base away.

Following the manufacturer's recommendations, the immunoSEQ kit was used to generate TCR beta libraries from genomic DNA. For library preparation, a first multiplex PCR was performed with proprietary primers, followed by a second PCR in which unique barcodes were added, and bead cleanups were performed after each round. Each sample batch included a kit-provided positive control reaction and a negative control reaction. The final libraries were assessed on an Agilent 4200 TapeStation D1000 ScreenTape, pooled by volume, and quantified by qPCR. Sequencing was performed on an Illumina NextSeq500 with a MidOutput 150-cycle cartridge, and 156 Read1 and 15 Index1 cycles were run with kit custom primers. The pooled library was loaded at 0.95 to 1 pM, with a roughly 22% PhiX control spiked in. The published analysis was carried out like this. Vendor-processed data were analyzed in R, with a clonotype defined as all T cells sharing the same CDR3 nucleotide sequence. For clone abundance analyses, frequencies were normalized to the 10,000 most abundant clones in each sample. Public T cell clones, which averaged fewer than five per sample, were excluded before analysis. Tumor-enriched and baseline blood-enriched clonotypes were defined by at least a 32-fold difference in abundance between compartments. A beta-binomial differential abundance model was used to identify clonotypes that were expanded or contracted between blood time points. The Baroni-Urbani and Buser coefficient was used to measure tumor-blood repertoire similarity, and groups were compared with two-tailed Wilcoxon tests in R. The clones in this table, taken by TCRdb from immuneACCESS, are in-frame only. Not every clone is retained; where verified, under half of the shortfall comes from an unresolved V gene, and the cause of the rest is unknown. V and J calls and clone size follow that table, whereas D and trimming were derived from the DNA. The sample includes 100,000 to 150,000 clones, with approximately 75% observed a single time. In total, the top ten clones hold about 1.9% of the sample.

The time point label, as the study defines it: blood 2 weeks post-SBRT. The treatment or condition label, as the study defines it: 15 Gy SBRT to primary tumor, nephrectomy 4 weeks later. To track tumor-enriched clonotypes, serial peripheral blood was sampled from radiation-treated patients at baseline and at 2 weeks and 4 weeks after SBRT. Every patient's renal cell carcinoma showed clear cell pathology. The QIAamp DNA Blood Mini Kit (Qiagen) was used to prepare genomic DNA for TCR sequencing. The analyses included just those samples that passed every quality control check. Specimen: blood, collected from a patient whose treatment included radiotherapy and nephrectomy. This TCR was recovered from a woman aged 55-75 years with renal cell carcinoma.

The bases are TGTGCCAGCAGTGAACCAGGGCGGTACCAGCCCCAGCATTTT. Translated, it gives CASSEPGRYQPQHF. Recombination connected TRBV6-4 to TRBJ1-5; the D gene is possibly TRBD1, with 5 bases matching. CDR1 and CDR2 were assigned from the germline V gene as MRHNA and SNTAGT. At the junction V is shortened by 3 bases and J by 7 bases, with 13 bases in between. Inclusive of the bounding cysteine and phenylalanine, the CDR3 is 14 residues long. Solely the CDR3 DNA is kept, with 42 bases framed from the first base.